These 14 T cell receptor beta chains were sequenced from one sample in a study of neurological immune-mediated disorders (dated 2019 in TCRdb). The library relied on 5' RACE. The reads were generated on an Illumina HiSeq 2500. TCRdb reprocessed the public reads (quality trimming at Q25 with fastp, clone calling with MiXCR) and kept in-frame beta chains. Entries are consolidated by CDR3 protein sequence, retaining the most common genes and DNA. This sample lists some 30,000 distinct CDR3 sequences; approximately 15% were detected once. The biggest ten clones account for around a quarter of the sample. Sequencing used PBMCs. These receptors were taken from a man in his sixties or seventies in good health.

Ten or more counts support this clonotype. The chain is built from TRBV10-3 and TRBJ2-7; D uncertain. This CDR3 spans 15 amino acids. Trimming shortened V by 4 bases and J by 5 bases, and 18 bases separated the two germline ends. Per germline, CDR1 ENHRY and CDR2 SYGVKD. Written as DNA, the CDR3 is TGTGCCATCAGTGCCGGCGACAAGGCGAGGAACGAGCAGTACTTC. Translated, it gives CAISAGDKARNEQYF.

This clonotype was counted ten times or more. The chain's CDR3 is CASSLVPGVNTEAFF. CDR3 sequence (DNA): TGTGCCAGCAGCTTAGTCCCAGGGGTAAACACTGAAGCTTTCTTT. The chain carries TRBV13 and TRBJ1-1, with D possibly being TRBD1 (6 bases). Germline V gene sequence: CDR1 PRHDT, CDR2 FYEKMQ (reference sequence). This CDR3 is 15 amino acids long. V was cut by 1 base and J by 2 bases, with 11 bases left in between.

This clonotype was counted many times. The chain employs TRBV12-3 or TRBV12-4 and TRBJ2-1; perhaps TRBD2 as D (6 bases). V was shortened by 1 base and J by 8 bases, with 9 bases between the two germline ends. The CDR3 is 13 amino acids. Here the CDR3 reads CASSLGGEDEQFF. As DNA, the CDR3 is TGTGCCAGCAGTTTAGGCGGGGAGGATGAGCAGTTCTTC.

The chain links TRBV20-1 to TRBJ2-2, with 10 bases aligning to TRBD2. CDR1 and CDR2 from the germline V gene are DFQATT and SNEGSKA (reference sequence). This CDR3 has 15 amino acids. Trimming cost V 1 base and J 5 bases; bases outside gene matches: 4. In DNA form, the CDR3 reads TGCAGTGCTAGAGGGCGAGCGGGAGGGACCGGGGAGCTGTTTTTT. As protein: CSARGRAGGTGELFF.

This clonotype has at least ten counts. V is TRBV5-1 and J is TRBJ2-7; 8 bases line up with TRBD1. The germline V gene encodes CDR1 SGHRS and CDR2 YFSETQ. This CDR3 contains 16 residues. V gave up 0 bases and J gave up 4 bases; unmatched junction bases: 9. The CDR3 sequence is CASSLAGTGNLYEQYF. The CDR3 coding sequence is TGCGCCAGCAGCTTGGCCGGGACAGGTAATCTGTACGAGCAGTACTTC.

This clonotype was recorded many times. The rearrangement links TRBV20-1 to TRBJ2-1; TRBD2 matches at 13 bases. V shed 2 bases, J shed 4 bases, and the junction held 8 bases outside the gene matches. The length of the CDR3 is 17 residues. CDR1 and CDR2 (germline): DFQATT, SNEGSKA (reference sequence). In nucleotides, the CDR3 is TGCAGTGCTAGAACCGGGACTAGCGGGACTGCTTACAATGAGCAGTTCTTC. It specifies CSARTGTSGTAYNEQFF.

This clonotype has ten or more counts. This chain connects TRBV29-1 to TRBJ2-5; 7 nucleotides agree with TRBD1. Per germline, CDR1 SQVTM and CDR2 ANQGSEA. J was trimmed by 5 bases and V by 6 bases; bases with no gene match: 12. The CDR3 loop spans 14 amino acids. CDR3 coding DNA: TGCAGCGTCGGGATCGACAGGGCTGGGGAGACCCAGTACTTC. Its protein is CSVGIDRAGETQYF.

This clonotype was observed many times. The V call is TRBV7-2, the J call TRBJ1-1; no reliable D call. Trimming took off 3 bases at V and 3 bases at J, with 11 bases between the two ends. This CDR3 comprises 14 residues. CDR1 and CDR2 from the germline V gene are SGHTA and FQGNSA. The CDR3 bases are TGTGCCAGCAGCTTGGTCCCCCGGGACACTGAAGCTTTCTTT. It encodes CASSLVPRDTEAFF.

This clonotype was seen at least ten times. The rearrangement joins TRBV20-1 to TRBJ1-6; 11 bases agree with TRBD1. V lost 0 bases and J lost 10; bases outside the gene matches: 5. CDR1 is DFQATT and CDR2 is SNEGSKA in the germline V gene (reference sequence). The CDR3 contains 15 residues. The CDR3 sequence: CSARDSGQGESPLHF. CDR3 in DNA: TGCAGTGCTAGAGATTCGGGACAGGGGGAATCACCCCTCCACTTT.

The chain joins TRBV11-3 to TRBJ1-2; 8 bases are a match to TRBD1. There are 15 residues in the CDR3. J lost 6 bases, V lost 4 bases, and 10 bases had no gene match. Germline V gene lookup returns CDR1 SGHNT and CDR2 YENEEA. This CDR3 is CASSSQSDRVNGYTF. In nucleotides, the CDR3 is TGTGCCAGCAGCTCCCAATCGGACAGGGTCAATGGCTACACCTTC.

The table lists this clonotype with many counts. Written as DNA, the CDR3 is TGCAGCGTTAGTCCCGGGACAGGCCTAACCTACGAGCAGTACTTC. Protein product: CSVSPGTGLTYEQYF. The chain combines TRBV29-1 with TRBJ2-7; 8 bases map to TRBD1. Unmatched junction bases numbered 11, after V lost 5 bases and J lost 2 bases. This CDR3 spans 15 amino acids. Germline-derived CDR1 and CDR2 are SQVTM and ANQGSEA.

This clonotype was seen repeatedly, ten times or more. V is TRBV4-3 and J is TRBJ2-1; weak D call: TRBD2 (7 bases). V lost 0 bases and J lost 4, with 16 bases in between. The CDR3 consists of 17 residues. Germline V CDR1 and CDR2: LGHNA, YSLEER. CDR3 sequence (DNA): TGCGCCAGCAGCCAAGATATATCCGGGGGGCCTTACAATGAGCAGTTCTTC. Translated: CASSQDISGGPYNEQFF.

This clonotype occurred a few times. The chain uses TRBV5-1 and TRBJ2-1; 9 bases are shared with TRBD2. The V and J ends lost 1 base and 0 bases, in that order; junction bases with no gene match: 11. CDR3 length equals 19 residues. Germline lookup yields CDR1 SGHRS and CDR2 YFSETQ. CDR3 nucleotide sequence: TGCGCCAGCAGCTTGCCGGCGACTAGCGGCTCAAGCTCCTACAATGAGCAGTTCTTC. The encoded protein is CASSLPATSGSSSYNEQFF.

This clonotype showed up many times. The chain joins TRBV7-9 to TRBJ1-1; D is undetermined. Germline V gives CDR1 SEHNR, CDR2 FQNEAQ (reference sequence). This CDR3 is 15 amino acids long. Trimming took off 1 base at V and 2 bases at J, with 11 bases between the two ends. As DNA, the CDR3 is TGTGCCAGCAGCTTAGAGGTCGGGATAAACACTGAAGCTTTCTTT. Amino acid sequence: CASSLEVGINTEAFF.